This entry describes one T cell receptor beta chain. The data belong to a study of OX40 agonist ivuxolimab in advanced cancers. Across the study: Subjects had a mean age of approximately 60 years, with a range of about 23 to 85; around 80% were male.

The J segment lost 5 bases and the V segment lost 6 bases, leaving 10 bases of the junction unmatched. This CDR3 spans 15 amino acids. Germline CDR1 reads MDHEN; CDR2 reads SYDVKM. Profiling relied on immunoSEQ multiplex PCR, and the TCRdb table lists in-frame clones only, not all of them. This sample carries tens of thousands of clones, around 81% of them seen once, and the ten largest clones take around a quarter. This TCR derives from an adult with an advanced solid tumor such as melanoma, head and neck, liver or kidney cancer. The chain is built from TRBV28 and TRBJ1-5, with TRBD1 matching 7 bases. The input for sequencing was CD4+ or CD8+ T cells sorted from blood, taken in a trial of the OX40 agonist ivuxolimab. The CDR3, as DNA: TGTGCCAGCAGGTCACTACAGGGGTGGGATCAGCCCCAGCATTTT. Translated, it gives CASRSLQGWDQPQHF. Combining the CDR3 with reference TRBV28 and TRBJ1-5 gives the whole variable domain DVKVTQSSRYLVKRTGEKVFLECVQDMDHENMFWYRQDPGLGLRLIYFSYDVKMKEKGDIPEGYSVSREKKERFSLILESASTNQTSMYLCASRSLQGWDQPQHFGDGTRLSIL.